The 2 T cell receptor beta chains below all came from one sample that was sequenced in a study of blood T cell repertoires in COVID-19 (dated by TCRdb to 2020 to 2021). Library creation used the immunoSEQ multiplex PCR assay. TCRdb took over this immuneACCESS table, retaining in-frame rearrangements with V and J assigned. Such tables are incomplete; in checked studies, under half of the missing clones stem from an unresolved V gene, and the remainder is unexplained. In this sample the table shows under 250,000 clones, 70% to 85% of which occur a single time. The ten most abundant clones make up approximately 9.1% of the sample. The sequencing sample was made of peripheral blood. The origin of the receptors is a man older than 75 with acute or convalescent COVID-19.

The chain carries TRBV24-1 and TRBJ1-5, with D perhaps matching TRBD1 (6 bases). The germline V and J ends were trimmed by 10 bases and 3 bases, with 21 bases remaining between them. The CDR3 has 16 amino acids. CDR1 is KGHDR and CDR2 is SFDVKD in the germline V gene. Here the CDR3 DNA reads TGTGCCACTAGTAGCTCGGGACACAAATCCAATCAGCCCCAGCATTTT. Translation gives CATSSSGHKSNQPQHF.

Only a few counts were recorded for this clone. The chain has TRBV19 and TRBJ2-7, with 9 bases matching TRBD1. Germline V CDR1 and CDR2: LNHDA, SQIVND (reference sequence). V shed 7 bases, J shed 2 bases, and the junction held 9 bases outside the gene matches. The CDR3 has 15 residues. The CDR3 region has the DNA TGTGCCAGTACGAGGACGGGACAGGGTCCCTACGAGCAGTACTTC. The encoded protein is CASTRTGQGPYEQYF.